This entry features one TCR beta chain sequence. The data were obtained in a study of T cell changes during pregnancy in multiple sclerosis. Assay used: immunoSEQ multiplex PCR; TCRdb lists only in-frame clones, some missing. Of just over 90,000 clones listed, 91% were seen once; the top ten hold 1.5% to 2%. This TCR was sampled from a female donor in good health, enrolled as a control in a pregnancy study. Sample: peripheral blood, taken after pregnancy.

CDR3 in DNA: TGTGCCAGTAAGGTGGCTAGCGATACTTATACGCAGTATTTT. Translated: CASKVASDTYTQYF. This chain connects TRBV19 to TRBJ2-3; TRBD2 is a possible D gene (6 bases). CDR3 size: 14 residues. Trimming left V 7 bases short and J 7 bases short, with 18 bases between. Per germline, CDR1 LNHDA and CDR2 SQIVND (reference sequence).